Each of the 18 T cell receptor beta chains below was sequenced from the same sample in a study of T-cell reconstitution after alpha-beta-depleted transplantation in children. TCRbeta library construction was performed incorporating unique molecular identifiers. Each CDR3 protein is one row after TCRdb ran MiXCR on the PCR reads. The profile shows hundreds of thousands of distinct CDR3 sequences, 13% of them singletons. This sample comprised PBMCs, obtained before TCRalphabeta/CD19-depleted stem cell transplant. These receptors were obtained from a girl aged 2-10 years with congenital amegakaryocytic thrombocytopenia, due to receive a stem cell transplant.

This clonotype showed up many times. The chain has TRBV29-1 and TRBJ2-7, with 7 bases matching TRBD2. Trimming removed 4 bases from V and 2 bases from J; junction bases left unmatched: 8. Per germline, CDR1 SQVTM and CDR2 ANQGSEA. This CDR3 has 14 amino acids. In DNA form, the CDR3 reads TGCAGCGTTGGCACGCTAGCGGCTACCTACGAGCAGTACTTC. Residues: CSVGTLAATYEQYF.

The chain has TRBV18 and TRBJ2-1, with 11 bases lining up with TRBD2. Germline V gives CDR1 KGHSH, CDR2 LQKENI. V shed 5 bases and J 3 bases; nucleotides not matched to a gene: 3. The CDR3 sequence is 15 residues long. CDR3: CASSVLAGDYNEQFF. The CDR3 DNA reads as TGTGCCAGCTCAGTACTAGCGGGAGACTACAATGAGCAGTTCTTC.

Comments on this clonotype: This may be a read error, as it is one base from a much larger clone. This chain connects TRBV11-2 to TRBJ2-3; D is unclear. This CDR3 comprises 15 residues. Germline CDR1 is SGHAT and CDR2 is FQNNGV. Here the CDR3 reads CASSPRAGFTDMQYF. Here the CDR3 DNA reads TGTGCCAGCAGCCCAAGGGCAGGATTTACAGATATGCAGTATTTT.

This clonotype has more than one count but fewer than ten. This chain links TRBV28 with TRBJ2-1; tentatively, D is TRBD2 (6 bases). From germline, CDR1 is MDHEN and CDR2 SYDVKM. V lost 4 bases to trimming and J lost 6 bases, with 25 bases between them. The CDR3 extends over 18 amino acids. CDR3 sequence: CASSSPWGGGGRSNEQFF. The DNA for the CDR3 is TGTGCCAGCAGTTCCCCCTGGGGAGGAGGAGGGAGGAGCAATGAGCAGTTCTTC.

This clonotype has a handful of counts. The chain combines TRBV15 with TRBJ1-1, with 8 bases that match TRBD1. V lost 4 bases to trimming and J lost 1 base; unmatched junction nucleotides: 5. Germline lookup yields CDR1 LNHNV and CDR2 YYDKDF (reference sequence). This CDR3 spans 15 amino acids. DNA for the CDR3: TGTGCCACCAGCATCAGGGGGCTGGCGAACACTGAAGCTTTCTTT. Translation: CATSIRGLANTEAFF.

This clonotype showed up just a few times. V and J are TRBV12-3 or TRBV12-4 and TRBJ1-3; D not resolved. V was clipped by 6 bases and J by 8 bases, with 11 bases between them. The CDR3 runs to 12 residues. CDR3 in DNA: TGTGCCAGCAGCCCCTTTTTGTACACCATATATTTT. Its translation: CASSPFLYTIYF.

In this sample, this clonotype turned up a few times. The rearrangement joins TRBV5-1 to TRBJ2-6; 8 nucleotides line up with TRBD2. Unmatched junction bases numbered 13, after V lost 4 bases and J lost 4 bases. This CDR3 region has 18 residues. Germline CDR1 reads SGHRS; CDR2 reads YFSETQ. The CDR3 DNA sequence: TGCGCCAGCAGCGAGCGGGAGCTCGTTCGAGCAGGGGCCAACGTCCTGACTTTC. Amino acids: CASSERELVRAGANVLTF. The full variable domain, its missing parts supplied by reference TRBV5-1 and TRBJ2-6, is KAGVTQTPRYLIKTRGQQVTLSCSPISGHRSVSWYQQTPGQGLQFLFEYFSETQRNKGNFPGRFSGRQFSNSRSEMNVSTLELGDSALYLCASSERELVRAGANVLTFGAGSRLTVL.

Ten or more counts support this clonotype. The gene calls are TRBV20-1 and TRBJ2-7; 9 bases map to TRBD1. V was clipped by 5 bases and J by 4 bases; unmatched bases: 6. Germline V gene data show CDR1 as DFQATT and CDR2 as SNEGSKA (reference sequence). This CDR3 comprises 13 residues. The CDR3 DNA reads as TGCAGTGCTCGAGGGGACAGGGAGTACGAGCAGTACTTC. It translates to CSARGDREYEQYF.

The gene calls are TRBV5-1 and TRBJ2-7; perhaps TRBD1 as D (6 bases). There are 15 residues in the CDR3. CDR1 is SGHRS and CDR2 is YFSETQ in the germline V gene. Trimming took off 5 bases at V and 5 bases at J, with 20 bases between the two ends. CDR3: CASSFGQSGNDEQYF. CDR3 nucleotides: TGCGCCAGCAGTTTTGGACAGTCAGGAAATGACGAGCAGTACTTC.

The V call is TRBV12-3 or TRBV12-4, the J call TRBJ2-2; D is undetermined. The CDR3 length is 16 residues. V was clipped by 8 bases and J by 5 bases, with 21 bases between them. The CDR3 region is CASAVKFGPGTGELFF. CDR3 nucleotides: TGTGCCAGCGCCGTAAAATTCGGTCCAGGTACCGGGGAGCTGTTTTTT.

The gene calls are TRBV10-3 and TRBJ2-1; D is perhaps TRBD2 (6 bases). V lost 4 bases and J lost 5, with 15 bases in between. From germline, CDR1 is ENHRY and CDR2 SYGVKD. CDR3 length: 15 amino acids. CDR3 nucleotide sequence: TGTGCCATCAGTGTATCAGCGGGTGGAAACAATGAGCAGTTCTTC. It is translated as CAISVSAGGNNEQFF.

In its sample, this clonotype was seen many times. The rearrangement joins TRBV29-1 to TRBJ2-4; 9 positions agree with TRBD2. CDR1 and CDR2 from the germline V gene are SQVTM and ANQGSEA. The V gene end was trimmed by 3 bases and the J gene end by 8 bases; junction bases not matched to a gene: 5. CDR3 length equals 13 residues. This chain's CDR3 is CSVDSAGGDIQYF. The CDR3 nucleotides are TGCAGCGTTGACTCCGCGGGAGGGGACATTCAGTACTTC.

Note on this clonotype: A junction end diverges from the germline sequence, so it may reflect a read error. The chain is built from TRBV28 and TRBJ2-5, with TRBD1 matching over 10 bases. Looked up from germline, CDR1 is MDHEN and CDR2 is SYDVKM. The CDR3 totals 14 residues. The CDR3 loop reads CASSLRDRGETQSF. In nucleotides, the CDR3 is TGTGCCAGCAGTTTACGGGACAGGGGAGAGACCCAGTCCTTC.

V is TRBV12-3 or TRBV12-4 and J is TRBJ2-7; the match to TRBD2 covers 9 bases. The CDR3 runs 16 residues. The V and J ends lost 3 bases and 4 bases, in that order; junction bases with no gene match: 10. The CDR3 DNA reads TGTGCCAGCAGTTTCGCTAGCGGGATGGCCCGGTACGAGCAGTACTTC. This gives the protein CASSFASGMARYEQYF.

This clonotype has only a few counts. The V and J genes are TRBV6-5 and TRBJ2-5, with TRBD2 identical over 10 bases. With V trimmed by 2 bases and J by 7 bases, 7 bases remained unmatched. Germline V gene data show CDR1 as MNHEY and CDR2 as SVGAGI. This CDR3 spans 15 amino acids. Here the CDR3 reads CASSYLRTSGTTQYF. The CDR3 nucleotides are TGTGCCAGCAGTTACCTCCGGACTAGCGGTACGACCCAGTACTTC.

V and J are TRBV6-1 and TRBJ2-7; 7 nucleotides line up with TRBD2. CDR3 length: 16 amino acids. Germline trimming cut 6 bases from V and 2 bases from J; bases unmatched to any gene: 13. Germline values: CDR1 MNHNS, CDR2 SASEGT. As DNA, the CDR3 is TGTGCCAGCAGCCCCCTTGACAGCGGGAATCCCTACGAGCAGTACTTC. Encoded protein: CASSPLDSGNPYEQYF.

The chain carries TRBV12-3 or TRBV12-4 and TRBJ2-5; no reliable D call. The germline V and J ends were trimmed by 10 bases and 4 bases, with 4 bases remaining between them. The CDR3 has 9 amino acids. CDR3 DNA sequence: TGTGCCACGACAGAGACCCAGTACTTC. It encodes CATTETQYF.

This chain connects TRBV11-2 to TRBJ2-1; no firm D call. V lost 5 bases to trimming and J lost 10 bases, with 12 bases between them. The CDR3 contains 12 residues. CDR1 and CDR2 from the germline V gene are SGHAT and FQNNGV. The DNA of the CDR3 is TGTGCCAGCAGCGCCAGGCCGACGGAGCAGTTCTTC. Translation: CASSARPTEQFF. The full variable domain, with the rest looked up from reference TRBV11-2 and TRBJ2-1, is EAGVAQSPRYKIIEKRQSVAFWCNPISGHATLYWYQQILGQGPKLLIQFQNNGVVDDSQLPKDRFSAERLKGVDSTLKIQPAKLEDSAVYLCASSARPTEQFFGPGTRLTVL.